The 12 T cell receptor beta chains in this list originate from one sample, sequenced in a study of blood T cell repertoires in COVID-19. Repertoires were generated with immunoSEQ multiplex PCR, while TCRdb's copy carries only in-frame clones and drops some. The sample holds 90,000 to 130,000 clones, nearly 90% seen once. Sequenced input: peripheral blood. The source is a human donor in a cohort sampled during active COVID-19.

The rearrangement joins TRBV5-1 to TRBJ2-2, with D tentatively TRBD1 (5 bases). V lost 2 bases and J 1 base, leaving 9 bases between the germline ends. Germline CDR1 is SGHRS and CDR2 is YFSETQ. The CDR3 contains 15 residues. CDR3 nucleotides: TGCGCCAGCAGCTTACTGACAGAGAACACCGGGGAGCTGTTTTTT. It translates to CASSLLTENTGELFF.

This clone appeared once. The chain is built from TRBV6-1 and TRBJ1-1; maybe TRBD1 (5 bases). Germline CDR1 and CDR2: MNHNS and SASEGT. Trimming left V 2 bases short and J 2 bases short, with 21 bases between. The CDR3 spans 18 residues. CDR3 in amino acids: CASSELGRRSQGNTEAFF. The DNA for the CDR3 is TGTGCCAGCAGTGAACTTGGTCGGCGGTCGCAGGGTAACACTGAAGCTTTCTTT.

V and J are TRBV2 and TRBJ2-1; no reliable D call. Trimming cost V 4 bases and J 9 bases, with 7 bases left between them. The CDR3 loop spans 11 amino acids. Germline CDR1 is SNHLY and CDR2 is FYNNEI. The CDR3 protein is CASSVLSEQFF. The CDR3 DNA is TGTGCCAGCAGTGTTTTGAGTGAGCAGTTCTTC.

Here the CDR3 DNA reads TGTGCCAGCAGTGATCCTCGGGTGAGCAATGAGCAGTTCTTC. Residues: CASSDPRVSNEQFF. The chain is built from TRBV2 and TRBJ2-1; no definite D call. The germline V and J ends were trimmed by 3 bases and 6 bases, with 12 bases remaining between them. Germline V gene data show CDR1 as SNHLY and CDR2 as FYNNEI. The CDR3 is 14 amino acids.

The genes are TRBV7-9 and TRBJ2-1; possible D gene TRBD2, 6 bases. The CDR3 sequence is 16 residues long. The germline V gene has CDR1 SEHNR and CDR2 FQNEAQ (reference sequence). The V end was cut by 1 base, the J end by 0 bases, with 10 bases between. This CDR3 is CASSLGTGSSYNEQFF. Here the CDR3 DNA reads TGTGCCAGCAGCTTAGGGACCGGGAGCTCCTACAATGAGCAGTTCTTC.

This chain links TRBV5-1 with TRBJ2-3; TRBD1 matches 8 bases. Germline V gene sequence: CDR1 SGHRS, CDR2 YFSETQ. The length of the CDR3 is 14 residues. V shed 6 bases, J shed 1 base, and the junction held 4 bases outside the gene matches. This chain's CDR3 is CASTSTGGTDTQYF. CDR3 nucleotide sequence: TGCGCCAGCACATCGACAGGGGGCACAGATACGCAGTATTTT.

The rearrangement uses TRBV28 and TRBJ2-3; D is unresolved. The CDR3 is 11 residues long. In germline, CDR1 is MDHEN, CDR2 SYDVKM. The V gene lost 4 bases and the J gene lost 4 bases, with 3 bases spanning the gap. As DNA, the CDR3 is TGTGCCAGCAGTTCCTCAGATACGCAGTATTTT. Residues: CASSSSDTQYF.

V and J are TRBV29-1 and TRBJ1-1; no clear D gene. The CDR3 totals 12 residues. Between the trimmed V and J ends, which lost 3 bases and 7 bases, there was a span of 12 bases. Germline values: CDR1 SQVTM, CDR2 ANQGSEA. CDR3 nucleotides: TGCAGCGTTGAGACGGGAGGATATGAAGCTTTCTTT. The encoded protein is CSVETGGYEAFF.

The count of this clone is one. The V gene is TRBV6-6, the J gene TRBJ2-7; 8 bases match TRBD2. Germline CDR1 MNHNY, CDR2 SVGAGI (reference sequence). After removal of 2 bases from V and 3 bases from J, the junction contained 6 bases not matched to a gene. The CDR3 has 15 residues. The CDR3 DNA follows: TGTGCCAGCAGTTACGTGGGACTAGGTGTCTACGAGCAGTACTTC. Translation gives CASSYVGLGVYEQYF.

The V and J genes are TRBV11-2 and TRBJ2-7; a weak D match, TRBD1 (5 bases). This CDR3 is built from 14 residues. V gave up 1 base and J gave up 6 bases, with 13 bases separating them. Germline CDR1 SGHAT, CDR2 FQNNGV. CDR3 nucleotides: TGTGCCAGCAGCTTAGGGGCCAGGGCCCGCGAGCAGTACTTC. It specifies CASSLGARAREQYF.

This clone has a handful of counts. The chain combines TRBV27 with TRBJ1-1, with D perhaps TRBD1 (6 bases). There are 16 residues in the CDR3. CDR1 is MNHEY and CDR2 is SMNVEV in the germline V gene (reference sequence). Trimming stripped 2 bases from V and 4 bases from J, with 17 bases between. The CDR3, as DNA: TGTGCCAGCAGTTTAACGTCACAGGGCTGGTTCACTGAAGCTTTCTTT. Protein: CASSLTSQGWFTEAFF.

This chain uses TRBV15 with TRBJ2-7; perhaps TRBD2 as D (6 bases). Germline assignment: CDR1 LNHNV and CDR2 YYDKDF (reference sequence). The V and J ends lost 0 bases and 4 bases respectively, with 19 bases between them. The CDR3 is 17 residues long. The CDR3 here is CATSRDLWGGRMYEQYF. The CDR3, as DNA: TGTGCCACCAGCAGAGATCTGTGGGGAGGCCGCATGTACGAGCAGTACTTC.